The 17 T cell receptor beta chains reported below all come from one sample, sequenced in a study of cytomegalovirus exposure and HLA in healthy donors. A multiplex PCR was run with 60 Vbeta primers and 13 Jbeta primers. TCRdb's table, derived via immunoSEQ multiplex PCR, lists solely in-frame clones and lacks some. The table includes fewer than 150,000 clones, 77% detected once. Sequenced material: PBMCs. These receptors were obtained from a human donor in good health.

The chain combines TRBV19 with TRBJ2-7; D possibly corresponds to TRBD1 (5 bases). V was shortened by 3 bases and J by 2 bases, with 11 bases between the two germline ends. The V gene's germline CDR1 is LNHDA and CDR2 SQIVND (reference sequence). The CDR3 is 14 amino acids. CDR3 region: CASSIAEGAYEQYF. The CDR3 DNA sequence: TGTGCCAGTAGTATCGCCGAAGGGGCCTACGAGCAGTACTTC.

This chain links TRBV11-3 with TRBJ2-7, with a possible D match to TRBD2 (6 bases). The CDR3 is made up of 14 amino acids. The ends were cut back, 4 bases at V and 4 bases at J, with 14 bases in the middle. Germline V gives CDR1 SGHNT, CDR2 YENEEA. In DNA, the CDR3 is TGTGCCAGCAGCTCAATCGGGGGACTTTACGAGCAGTACTTC. Its protein product is CASSSIGGLYEQYF. Full variable domain (remainder filled in from reference TRBV11-3 and TRBJ2-7): EAGVVQSPRYKIIEKKQPVAFWCNPISGHNTLYWYLQNLGQGPELLIRYENEEAVDDSQLPKDRFSAERLKGVDSTLKIQPAELGDSAVYLCASSSIGGLYEQYFGPGTRLTVT.

This clone was seen a few times. The genes are TRBV5-1 and TRBJ2-5; TRBD2 agrees at 10 bases. With V trimmed by 1 base and J by 4 bases, 1 base remained unmatched. The CDR3 runs 14 residues. Germline loops: CDR1 SGHRS, CDR2 YFSETQ. The CDR3 is CASSLRLAGETQYF. CDR3 DNA sequence: TGCGCCAGCAGCTTGAGACTAGCGGGAGAGACCCAGTACTTC.

This clone was observed a handful of times. V usage is TRBV5-4 and J usage is TRBJ1-5; a weak D match, TRBD1 (5 bases). CDR3 size: 16 residues. The V end was cut by 1 base, the J end by 1 base, with 12 bases between. Per the germline V gene, CDR1 is SGHNT and CDR2 is YYREEE (reference sequence). CDR3 protein: CASSLYAAGSNQPQHF. Written as DNA, the CDR3 is TGTGCCAGCAGCTTGTACGCGGCAGGGAGCAATCAGCCCCAGCATTTT.

The V gene is TRBV21-1, the J gene TRBJ2-5; the table's D call, TRBD2, was not checked against the DNA. The assigned J gene may be wrong: the sequence end matches TRBJ2-7 better. TRBV21-1 is annotated as a pseudogene. This CDR3 region has 16 residues. In DNA form, the CDR3 reads TGTGCCAGCAGCTCACAAAGGGTCCCGGAGGGTCACGAGCAGTACTTC. Protein product: CASSSQRVPEGHEQYF.

The rearrangement joins TRBV27 to TRBJ2-7; no reliable D call. The CDR3 runs 11 residues. Trimming pared 8 bases from V and 6 bases from J, leaving 11 bases between. Germline lookup yields CDR1 MNHEY and CDR2 SMNVEV (reference sequence). The CDR3 DNA sequence: TGTGCCAGCGCGTCGGTCCGCGAGCAGTACTTC. Translated, it gives CASASVREQYF.

On this clone itself: This likely comes from a read error, as the CDR3 has no conserved phenylalanine or tryptophan at its end. V gene TRBV18 combines with J gene TRBJ1-1, with D possibly matching TRBD1 (5 bases). The germline gives CDR1 KGHSH, CDR2 LQKENI. The V gene lost 6 bases and the J gene lost 1 base, with 9 bases spanning the gap. The CDR3 is 13 residues long. The CDR3 reads CASSFQGNTEAFS. CDR3 coding DNA: TGTGCCAGCTCGTTTCAGGGGAACACTGAAGCTTTCTCT.

This clone has a handful of counts. J is TRBJ1-2 and V is TRBV7-8; D unclear. The V gene lost 5 bases and the J gene lost 6 bases, with 19 bases spanning the gap. The CDR3 length is 15 residues. Germline CDR1 is SGHVS and CDR2 is FQNEAQ. This CDR3 is CASSLKEGNLNGYTF. In DNA form, the CDR3 reads TGTGCCAGCAGCCTTAAGGAGGGTAACTTGAATGGCTACACCTTC.

CDR3 coding DNA: TGCAGCATGTTGACAGGGGACTACAATGAGCAGTTCTTC. This gives the protein CSMLTGDYNEQFF. The chain is built from TRBV29-1 and TRBJ2-1, with 8 bases fitting TRBD1. CDR3 length: 13 residues. V lost 8 bases, J lost 3 bases, and 6 bases stayed unmatched. Germline V gene lookup returns CDR1 SQVTM and CDR2 ANQGSEA.

The CDR3 protein is CASSSNYEQYF. As DNA, the CDR3 is TGTGCCAGCAGCTCAAACTACGAGCAGTACTTC. The V call is TRBV5-4, the J call TRBJ2-7; D gene unclear. The V end was cut by 3 bases, the J end by 3 bases, with 4 bases between. Germline V CDR1 and CDR2: SGHNT, YYREEE (reference sequence). This CDR3 comprises 11 residues.

This chain uses TRBV5-6 with TRBJ2-2; TRBD2 agrees at 10 bases. The CDR3 extends over 16 amino acids. The germline V gene encodes CDR1 SGHDT and CDR2 YYEEEE. Trimming cost V 4 bases and J 4 bases; bases outside gene matches: 7. CDR3 region: CASSNLAGDLTGELFF. Here the CDR3 DNA reads TGTGCCAGCAGCAATCTAGCGGGAGATCTCACCGGGGAGCTGTTTTTT.

The rearrangement links TRBV7-9 to TRBJ1-2; 11 positions match TRBD1. CDR1 is SEHNR and CDR2 is FQNEAQ in the germline V gene (reference sequence). The CDR3 runs 14 residues. V trimming: 5 bases; J trimming: 7 bases; junction bases outside the gene matches: 6. The chain's CDR3 is CASSPGQGARGYTF. CDR3 coding DNA: TGTGCCAGCAGCCCCGGACAGGGGGCGCGTGGCTACACCTTC.

This clone came up a few times. V is TRBV5-1 and J is TRBJ2-7; D might be TRBD2 (5 bases). Germline V gives CDR1 SGHRS, CDR2 YFSETQ. This CDR3 comprises 15 residues. V was clipped by 0 bases and J by 0 bases, with 10 bases between them. The CDR3 region is CASSLDQRSSYEQYF. The CDR3 DNA reads as TGCGCCAGCAGCTTGGATCAGCGGTCCTCCTACGAGCAGTACTTC. The full variable domain, its missing parts supplied by reference TRBV5-1 and TRBJ2-7, is KAGVTQTPRYLIKTRGQQVTLSCSPISGHRSVSWYQQTPGQGLQFLFEYFSETQRNKGNFPGRFSGRQFSNSRSEMNVSTLELGDSALYLCASSLDQRSSYEQYFGPGTRLTVT.

The rearrangement joins TRBV7-9 to TRBJ2-5; 9 bases line up with TRBD2. The J call could be wrong; TRBJ2-7 is a better fit for the DNA end. The CDR3 has 15 residues. Germline lookup yields CDR1 SEHNR and CDR2 FQNEAQ (reference sequence). The CDR3: CASSLEGGRGYEQYF. CDR3 coding DNA: TGTGCCAGCAGCTTAGAGGGCGGGAGGGGTTACGAGCAGTACTTC.

V is TRBV25-1 and J is TRBJ1-1, with 8 bases lining up with TRBD1. From germline, CDR1 is MGHDK and CDR2 SYGVNS. Trimming took 4 bases from V and 4 from J; bases not matched to a gene: 8. The CDR3 is 15 amino acids. CDR3 sequence (DNA): TGTGCCAGCAGTGGCTACAGGGGGGATGGCACTGAAGCTTTCTTT. Residues: CASSGYRGDGTEAFF.

The CDR3 region has the DNA TGTGCCAGCAGTGGGTTGACAGGGTCCACTGAAGCTTTCTTT. It is translated as CASSGLTGSTEAFF. The rearrangement joins TRBV25-1 to TRBJ1-1; TRBD1 aligns across 7 bases. V trimming: 4 bases; J trimming: 4 bases; junction bases outside the gene matches: 6. The CDR3 is 14 residues long. Germline CDR1 is MGHDK and CDR2 is SYGVNS.

The rearrangement uses TRBV27 and TRBJ2-5; tentative D call: TRBD1 (6 bases). The J call is in doubt because the DNA end fits TRBJ2-7 better. The CDR3 runs 15 residues. Germline values: CDR1 MNHEY, CDR2 SMNVEV (reference sequence). The CDR3 is CASSLKDSASYEQYF. The DNA for the CDR3 is TGTGCCAGCAGTTTAAAGGACAGTGCCTCCTACGAGCAGTACTTC.